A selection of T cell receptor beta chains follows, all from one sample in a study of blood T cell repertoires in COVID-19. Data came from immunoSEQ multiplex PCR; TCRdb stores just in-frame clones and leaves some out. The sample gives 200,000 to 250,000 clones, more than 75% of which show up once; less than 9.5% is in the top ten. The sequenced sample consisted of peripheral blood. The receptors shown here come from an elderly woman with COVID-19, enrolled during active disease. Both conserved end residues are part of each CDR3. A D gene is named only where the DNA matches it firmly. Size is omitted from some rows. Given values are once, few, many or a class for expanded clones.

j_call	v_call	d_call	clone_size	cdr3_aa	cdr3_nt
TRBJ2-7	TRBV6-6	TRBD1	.	CASRQGAYEQYF	TGTGCCAGCCGACAGGGGGCCTACGAGCAGTACTTC
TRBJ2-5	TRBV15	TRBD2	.	CATSRGFTRGGGETQYF	TGTGCCACCAGCAGGGGTTTCACGCGGGGGGGCGGTGAGACCCAGTACTTC
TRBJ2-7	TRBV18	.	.	CASSPAGQSYEQYF	TGTGCCAGCTCACCGGCGGGACAGTCCTACGAGCAGTACTTC
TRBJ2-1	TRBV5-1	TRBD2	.	CASSLPDSGAYNEQFF	TGCGCCAGCAGCTTGCCTGACAGCGGGGCGTACAATGAGCAGTTCTTC
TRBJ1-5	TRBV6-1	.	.	CASSEGWRVGPQHF	TGTGCCAGCAGTGAAGGGTGGAGGGTCGGGCCCCAGCATTTT
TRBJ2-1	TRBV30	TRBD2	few	CAWRGAGVYNEQFF	TGTGCCTGGAGGGGAGCGGGAGTGTACAATGAGCAGTTCTTC
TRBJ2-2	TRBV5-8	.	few	CASSLRGNTGELFF	TGTGCCAGCAGCTTGAGAGGGAACACCGGGGAGCTGTTTTTT
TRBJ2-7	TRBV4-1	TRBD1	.	CASSPGLGQGGYEQYF	TGCGCCAGCAGCCCCGGGTTGGGACAGGGGGGCTACGAGCAGTACTTC
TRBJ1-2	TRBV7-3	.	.	CASSLTGGKQGAYGYTF	TGTGCCAGCAGCTTAACTGGTGGGAAACAGGGAGCTTATGGCTACACCTTC
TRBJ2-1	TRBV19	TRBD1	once	CASRARQGGSYNEQFF	TGTGCCAGTAGAGCGAGACAGGGCGGCTCCTACAATGAGCAGTTCTTC
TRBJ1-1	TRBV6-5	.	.	CASTLPGITEAFF	TGTGCCAGCACTCTGCCGGGAATCACTGAAGCTTTCTTT
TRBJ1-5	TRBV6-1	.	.	CASSEVAGLYRSNQPQHF	TGTGCCAGCAGTGAAGTCGCAGGGCTATATCGTAGCAATCAGCCCCAGCATTTT
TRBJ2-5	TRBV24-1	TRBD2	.	CATSDPRTSRETQYF	TGTGCCACCAGTGATCCCCGGACTAGCCGAGAGACCCAGTACTTC
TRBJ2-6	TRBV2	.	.	CASSDRASSGANVLTF	TGTGCCAGCAGTGACAGGGCCAGCTCTGGGGCCAACGTCCTGACTTTC
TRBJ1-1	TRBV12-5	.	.	CASGFLRNTEAFF	TGTGCTAGTGGTTTCCTGAGGAACACTGAAGCTTTCTTT
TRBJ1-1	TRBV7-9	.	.	CASSDTGPTMNTEAFF	TGTGCCAGCAGCGACACAGGTCCGACGATGAACACTGAAGCTTTCTTT
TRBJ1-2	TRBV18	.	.	CASSPRGLSNYGYTF	TGTGCCAGCTCACCTAGGGGCCTATCTAACTATGGCTACACCTTC
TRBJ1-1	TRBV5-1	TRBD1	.	CASSAGTGTESEAFF	TGCGCCAGCAGCGCGGGAACCGGGACAGAGTCTGAAGCTTTCTTT
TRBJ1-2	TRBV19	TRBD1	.	CASRSQPRGRDGYTF	TGTGCCAGTAGATCACAGCCCAGGGGGCGCGATGGCTACACCTTC
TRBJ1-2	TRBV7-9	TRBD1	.	CASSISGTDTGYTF	TGTGCCAGCAGCATATCCGGGACAGACACCGGCTACACCTTC
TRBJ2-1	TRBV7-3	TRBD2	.	CASSSPGEERGKKFF	TGTGCCAGCAGCTCCCCCGGAGAGGAGCGGGGCAAAAAGTTCTTC
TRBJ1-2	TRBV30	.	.	CAWSATLLGTRLTMAGYTF	TGTGCCTGGAGTGCCACACTCCTCGGGACAAGGTTAACTATGGCTGGCTACACCTTC
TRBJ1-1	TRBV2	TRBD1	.	CASMKDRGLVNTEAFF	TGTGCCAGCATGAAGGACAGGGGGCTCGTGAACACTGAAGCTTTCTTT
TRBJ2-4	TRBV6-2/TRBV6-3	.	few	CASSRTGGDTGIQYF	TGTGCCAGCAGCCGGACTGGGGGGGACACCGGCATTCAGTACTTC
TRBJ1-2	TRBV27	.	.	CASSLSSGGYLNYGYTF	TGTGCCAGCAGTTTATCTTCGGGGGGCTACTTAAACTATGGCTACACCTTC
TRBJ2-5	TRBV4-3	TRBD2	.	CASSQDPAGMAETQYF	TGCGCCAGCAGCCAAGATCCAGCGGGGATGGCGGAGACCCAGTACTTC
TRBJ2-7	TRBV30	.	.	CAWSSPFREQYF	TGTGCCTGGAGTTCGCCCTTTCGGGAGCAGTACTTC
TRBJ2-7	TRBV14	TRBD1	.	CASSQGLGQGSYEQYF	TGTGCCAGCAGCCAAGGGCTGGGACAGGGATCCTACGAGCAGTACTTC
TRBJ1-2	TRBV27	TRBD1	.	CASSLRTGGKGYTF	TGTGCCAGCAGTTTACGGACAGGGGGCAAAGGCTACACCTTC